These T cell receptor beta chains were read from a single sample in a study of T cell responses to AZD1222 COVID-19 vaccine. The protocol was immunoSEQ multiplex PCR, while the TCRdb copy is restricted to in-frame clones and leaves out a portion. The table has about 180,000 clones, almost 90% seen once. This material consisted of peripheral blood, taken on day 0 of AZD1222 vaccination. These TCRs come from an adult in good health. Each CDR3 is given with its conserved first and last residue. A D gene is named only where the DNA matches it firmly. Expanded clones are given a class, and other clones once, few, many or no size at all.

J | V | size | D | DNA | CDR3
TRBJ2-4 | TRBV25-1 | . | . | TGTGCCAGCAGCCCCTATGGAGCCCTAGCCAAAAACATTCAGTACTTC | CASSPYGALAKNIQYF
TRBJ2-3 | TRBV21-1 | . | . | TGTGCCAACGAATCGAGCGGGGGAAACACAGATACGCAGTATTTT | CANESSGGNTDTQYF
TRBJ2-7 | TRBV7-9 | . | . | TGTGCCAGCAGCTTAGCGCAGACGGAGCCCCCCTACGAGCAGTACTTC | CASSLAQTEPPYEQYF
TRBJ1-5 | TRBV6-2/TRBV6-3 | . | TRBD1 | TGTGCCAGCAGTTATGGGACAGGGGCTCGGAATCAGCCCCAGCATTTT | CASSYGTGARNQPQHF
TRBJ1-1 | TRBV3-1/TRBV3-2 | . | . | TGTGCCAGCAGCCAAGGGTGGGAGGCTGAAGCTTTCTTT | CASSQGWEAEAFF
TRBJ2-3 | TRBV7-3 | . | . | TGTGCCAGCAGCACCGCTGGGGGAGTAAGGGATACGCAGTATTTT | CASSTAGGVRDTQYF
TRBJ2-7 | TRBV19 | . | . | TGTGCCAGTAGTATAGATCTGGCAGGCTACGAGCAGTACTTC | CASSIDLAGYEQYF
TRBJ2-3 | TRBV5-1 | . | . | TGCGCCAGCAAGCCGGACACGTTTACCGATACGCAGTATTTT | CASKPDTFTDTQYF
TRBJ2-2 | TRBV7-8 | . | . | TGTGCCAGCAGCTTAGCGGAAACTAGATTGAACACCGGGGAGCTGTTTTTT | CASSLAETRLNTGELFF
TRBJ1-1 | TRBV10-3 | . | . | TGTGCCATCAGTGAATTGGGGACTGAAGCTTTCTTT | CAISELGTEAFF
TRBJ1-1 | TRBV6-6 | . | . | TGTGCCAGCAGTTACTCGAGTGGGGACACTGAAGCTTTCTTT | CASSYSSGDTEAFF
TRBJ2-1 | TRBV5-6 | . | TRBD1 | TGTGCCAGCAGCTTGTACTACAGGGGGCTGGCTGAGCAGTTCTTC | CASSLYYRGLAEQFF
TRBJ2-3 | TRBV28 | . | . | TGTGCCAGCAGTTTAAACAGGGTCCCAGATACGCAGTATTTT | CASSLNRVPDTQYF
TRBJ1-1 | TRBV28 | . | . | TGTGCCAGCAGAACGACAGGAGTAGTTGAAGCTTTCTTT | CASRTTGVVEAFF
TRBJ2-3 | TRBV24-1 | . | TRBD1 | TGTGCCACCAGTCGAAAGGGGGCGGGTACAGATACGCAGTATTTT | CATSRKGAGTDTQYF
TRBJ1-2 | TRBV6-5 | . | . | TGTGCCAGCAGTTACGGCCTCCAGGGTTCCTCTGGCTACACCTTC | CASSYGLQGSSGYTF
TRBJ2-2 | TRBV10-3 | . | TRBD1 | TGTGCCATCAGTGGGCCCAGGACAGGTCTCGGGACCGGGGAGCTGTTTTTT | CAISGPRTGLGTGELFF
TRBJ2-7 | TRBV9 | . | . | TGTGCCAGCAGCGTAGCTCCTGGCCCCTCCTACGAGCAGTACTTC | CASSVAPGPSYEQYF
TRBJ1-6 | TRBV27 | . | . | TGTGCCAGCAGTTTCCGACCGAATTCACCCCTCCACTTT | CASSFRPNSPLHF
TRBJ2-7 | TRBV9 | . | . | TGTGCCAGCAGCGGGAACAGTTGGGGCGAGCAGTACTTC | CASSGNSWGEQYF
TRBJ1-2 | TRBV19 | . | TRBD1 | TGTGCCAGTGTGAACAGGGGGAATGGCTACACCTTC | CASVNRGNGYTF
TRBJ2-1 | TRBV11-1 | . | TRBD1 | TGTGCCAGCAGCCCGACAGGGTTCTCCTACAATGAGCAGTTCTTC | CASSPTGFSYNEQFF
TRBJ2-7 | TRBV3-1/TRBV3-2 | . | . | TGTGCCAGCAGCCAAGATCGTCCCTTGAGCGTAGAGGGCGAGCAGTACTTC | CASSQDRPLSVEGEQYF
TRBJ2-6 | TRBV4-3 | . | . | TGCGCCAGCAGCCTTAACTCTGGGGCCAACGTCCCGACTTTC | CASSLNSGANVPTF
TRBJ1-1 | TRBV7-9 | . | . | TGTGCCAGCAGCTTAATGGGGCCGAACACTGAAGCTTTCTTT | CASSLMGPNTEAFF
TRBJ2-7 | TRBV5-6 | . | . | TGTGCCAGCAGCTTAGACTGGGCCGAGCAGTACTTC | CASSLDWAEQYF
TRBJ1-2 | TRBV27 | once | . | TGTGCCAGCAGCTTGACAGGCGATTATGGCTACACCTTC | CASSLTGDYGYTF
TRBJ1-3 | TRBV4-3 | . | TRBD1 | TGCGCCAGCAGCCAAGACAGGGGGTCTGGAAACACCATATATTTT | CASSQDRGSGNTIYF
TRBJ2-5 | TRBV7-9 | . | TRBD1 | TGTGCCAGCAGCCCCATGCAAACGGACAGGGCGAAGACCCAGTACTTC | CASSPMQTDRAKTQYF
TRBJ2-1 | TRBV15 | . | . | TGTGCCACCAGCAGGGAGGGGGGAGGCAATGAGCAGTTCTTC | CATSREGGGNEQFF
TRBJ2-3 | TRBV6-5 | once | TRBD2 | TGTGCCAGCAGTTACTTCGGGGGGGCCGGCACAGATACGCAGTATTTT | CASSYFGGAGTDTQYF
TRBJ1-2 | TRBV27 | . | TRBD1 | TGTGCCAGCAAACCAGGGGGACTCTATGGCTACACCTTC | CASKPGGLYGYTF
TRBJ2-4 | TRBV29-1 | . | . | TGCAGCGTTGAAGGTTTAACCGACCGAGAAAACATTCAGTACTTC | CSVEGLTDRENIQYF
TRBJ2-2 | TRBV24-1 | . | . | TGTGCCAAGGATATCGGACAGGGAGGGGCCTCCGGGGAGCTGTTTTTT | CAKDIGQGGASGELFF
TRBJ1-1 | TRBV7-9 | once | . | TGTGCCAGCAGCGCAAACAGGGAAATGAACACTGAAGCTTTCTTT | CASSANREMNTEAFF
TRBJ1-1 | TRBV29-1 | . | TRBD1 | TGCAGCGTCGCCCTAGGACAGGGAACTGAAGCTTTCTTT | CSVALGQGTEAFF
TRBJ1-2 | TRBV29-1 | . | TRBD1 | TGCAGCGTTGAAAGGACAGGGAACTATGGCTACACCTTC | CSVERTGNYGYTF
TRBJ1-2 | TRBV3-1/TRBV3-2 | . | . | TGTGCCAGCAGCCACGAGGCGCGGTTCTATGGCTACACCTTC | CASSHEARFYGYTF
TRBJ2-1 | TRBV30 | once | . | TGTGCCTGGAGTGGCCCGTCTTACAATGAGCAGTTCTTC | CAWSGPSYNEQFF
TRBJ1-4 | TRBV30 | once | TRBD1 | TGTGCCTGGAGGAGACAGGGAGAAAAACTGTTTTTT | CAWRRQGEKLFF
TRBJ2-2 | TRBV5-1 | . | . | TGCGCCAGCAGCTCCCATGCATCGTCGGCGAACACCGGGGAGCTGTTTTTT | CASSSHASSANTGELFF
TRBJ2-7 | TRBV1 | . | . | TGCACCAGCAGACCTAGCGCCTCCTACGAGCAGTACTTC | CTSRPSASYEQYF
TRBJ1-4 | TRBV7-9 | few | . | TGTGCCAGCAGCAGAGATGTCATGGACGAAAAACTGTTTTTT | CASSRDVMDEKLFF
TRBJ1-2 | TRBV2 | once | . | TGTGCCAGCAGTGGGCAGGGAAACTATGGCTACACCTTC | CASSGQGNYGYTF
TRBJ2-7 | TRBV5-5 | once | . | TGTGCCAGCAGCTTGGTCGCGGGAACCTACGAGCAGTACTTC | CASSLVAGTYEQYF
TRBJ1-5 | TRBV7-9 | . | . | TGTGCCAGCAGCCCCCTGGGTGTGGGAGTCAATCAGCCCCAGCATTTT | CASSPLGVGVNQPQHF
TRBJ2-4 | TRBV2 | once | . | TGTGCCAGCATCGAGGGGAGGGGGGCCAAAAACATTCAGTACTTC | CASIEGRGAKNIQYF
TRBJ2-1 | TRBV6-5 | . | TRBD2 | TGTGCCAGCAGTTCAGGACTAGCCTACTCCTACAATGAGCAGTTCTTC | CASSSGLAYSYNEQFF
TRBJ1-1 | TRBV5-1 | . | TRBD1 | TGCGCCAGCAGCTTGGACAGGGGGGAAGCTTTCTTT | CASSLDRGEAFF
TRBJ2-5 | TRBV6-1 | . | . | TGTGCCAGCAGTGAGGGTTCCGTTAGGGGCGAGACCCAGTACTTC | CASSEGSVRGETQYF
TRBJ2-2 | TRBV15 | . | . | TGTGCCACCAGCAGAGATACGAGGGAGGAGAGCACCGGGGAGCTGTTTTTT | CATSRDTREESTGELFF
TRBJ2-2 | TRBV29-1 | once | TRBD2 | TGCAGCGTTTTGATAGCGGGAGTCAGCACCGGGGAGCTGTTTTTT | CSVLIAGVSTGELFF
TRBJ1-1 | TRBV11-2 | . | . | TGTGCCAGCAGATCCTGGGAGGGCGAGGGCACTGAAGCTTTCTTT | CASRSWEGEGTEAFF
TRBJ2-5 | TRBV6-5 | . | TRBD1 | TGTGCCAGCAGGGATGGGGGACAGGAAGAGACCCAGTACTTC | CASRDGGQEETQYF